Sequencing of this T cell receptor beta chain was carried out in a study of T cells in women clearing cervical HPV infection (dated by TCRdb to the late 2010s). As for the study more broadly: Cases were roughly 23 women with histologically confirmed HPV16-related CIN3 or worse, including a couple of invasive cancers. In the parent cohort, 10,049 women aged 18 or older were enrolled in Guanacaste, Costa Rica, during about 1993 to 1994 and were followed for six to seven years. For cases, the median interval between lesion detection and blood sampling was about 160 days, with an interquartile range of about 85 to 210 days. Cases had a median age of almost 35 years compared with approximately 40 for controls, and baseline characteristics showed no significant differences between the groups. Controls were around 25 women whose single incident HPV16 infection cleared within 12 months without precancer or cancer developing. Nested within Costa Rica's Guanacaste HPV Natural History Study, an exploratory proof-of-principle case-control study compared TCR repertoires across cervical HPV16 outcomes. Case blood was taken at the visit when the lesion was first identified, whereas control blood was taken when infection was no longer detected. Cases were matched to controls by age within five years and by the year the sample was collected. Because only a few women had HLA typing data, the possibility that HLA type acted as a confounder could not be ruled out. Quality controls consisted of five blinded duplicates per group, for a total of roughly 60 samples made up of 50 participants and about ten replicates. The paper's findings and limits, for the study overall: The cross-sectional design could not show whether the associations came before the infection or were a result of it, and neither effector/memory subsets nor HPV-specific T cells were isolated. Random forest classifiers that combined richness and V gene abundances separated cases from controls with an estimated AUC of approximately 0.79. Cases had lower TRBV6-7 relative abundance than controls (approximately 0.11% versus 0.16%; Bonferroni P = 0.0008). Because the number of T cells per sample was unknown, the richness differences could reflect varying T-cell content rather than repertoire biology. Significantly higher TCR repertoire richness was observed in CIN3+ cases than in controls across sequencing depths, whereas no difference in evenness was found.

Every participant had a single incident cervical HPV16 infection, and women with prevalent HPV16 infections were excluded. Cervical HPV DNA was detected with MY09/MY11 PCR, and genotyping was done by dot-blot hybridization. Approximately 15 mL of heparinized blood was centrifuged, after which the buffy coat was aliquoted, frozen at -30 degrees C, and then stored at -80 degrees C. Genomic DNA was extracted from buffy coat specimens using QIAGEN kits. The immunoSEQ assay used multiplex PCR to amplify TCR beta CDR3 regions from an average of approximately 1,100 ng of genomic DNA per sample. To correct primer bias, the assay used a complete synthetic TCR repertoire to set an amplification baseline. The amplicons were sequenced on the Illumina platform. Under the source paper's analysis protocol: Sequence errors were corrected by clustering with frequency ratios and a modified nearest-neighbor algorithm, and the sequences were then analyzed in the immunoSEQ Analyzer using IMGT gene definitions. At each rarefaction depth, TCR richness and evenness were averaged over 20 rarefaction repeats, and samples with fewer sequences than the depth were excluded. Wilcoxon rank sum tests with FDR correction were used to compare V, D and J gene relative abundances between the groups. Blinded duplicates gave an intraclass correlation of approximately 96% for TCR richness and an average of roughly 76% across about 65 gene segments. The source is immuneACCESS, and TCRdb retained only in-frame sequences with V and J called. Part of the clones is not carried over; for the studies checked, unresolved V genes explain less than half of this, and the remainder is unexplained. The DNA gave D and trimming, while V, J and clone size come from that table. The table for this sample lists tens of thousands of clones. The ten most abundant clones make up approximately 8.4% of the sample.

The V end gives up 1 base and the J end 5 bases, leaving 3 bases in the junction not matched to a gene. Counted from cysteine to phenylalanine, this CDR3 has 15 amino acids. Sequencing covers 36 bases of the CDR3, shown here with the frame starting at base 1. CDR1 and CDR2 are read off the germline V gene as SGHRS and YFSETQ. Regarding this clone: Its specific antigen is unknown. The read finishes 3 residues shy of the CDR3 end, and the germline J gene is used to complete it.

The V gene is TRBV5-1 and the J gene is TRBJ1-4; 9 bases in the middle match TRBD1. The sequenced material came from blood buffy coat. The sequence came from a woman aged 18-70 years with a cervical HPV16 infection that either progressed to CIN3+ or cleared (not recorded which). The CDR3 loop reads CASSLRGQGNEKLFF. The covered CDR3 bases are TGCGCCAGCAGCTTGCGAGGACAGGGGAATGAAAAA.